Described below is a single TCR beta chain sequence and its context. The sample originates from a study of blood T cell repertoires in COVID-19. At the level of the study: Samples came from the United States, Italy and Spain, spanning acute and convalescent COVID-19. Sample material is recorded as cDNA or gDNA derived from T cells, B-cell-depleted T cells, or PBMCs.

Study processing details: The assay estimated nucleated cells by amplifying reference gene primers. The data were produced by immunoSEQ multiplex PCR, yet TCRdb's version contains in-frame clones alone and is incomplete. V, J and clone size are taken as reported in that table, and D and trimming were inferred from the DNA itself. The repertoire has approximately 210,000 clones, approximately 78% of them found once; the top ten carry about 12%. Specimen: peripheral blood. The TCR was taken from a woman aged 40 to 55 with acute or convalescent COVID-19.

This CDR3 reads CASSRTSGNTIYF. The CDR3 DNA reads TGTGCCAGCAGCAGGACTTCTGGAAACACCATATATTTT. V gene TRBV5-4 combines with J gene TRBJ1-3; no clear D gene. The CDR3 runs to 13 residues. Germline V lookup: CDR1 SGHNT, CDR2 YYREEE (reference sequence). V dropped 4 bases and J dropped 1 base, with 6 bases sitting between them.